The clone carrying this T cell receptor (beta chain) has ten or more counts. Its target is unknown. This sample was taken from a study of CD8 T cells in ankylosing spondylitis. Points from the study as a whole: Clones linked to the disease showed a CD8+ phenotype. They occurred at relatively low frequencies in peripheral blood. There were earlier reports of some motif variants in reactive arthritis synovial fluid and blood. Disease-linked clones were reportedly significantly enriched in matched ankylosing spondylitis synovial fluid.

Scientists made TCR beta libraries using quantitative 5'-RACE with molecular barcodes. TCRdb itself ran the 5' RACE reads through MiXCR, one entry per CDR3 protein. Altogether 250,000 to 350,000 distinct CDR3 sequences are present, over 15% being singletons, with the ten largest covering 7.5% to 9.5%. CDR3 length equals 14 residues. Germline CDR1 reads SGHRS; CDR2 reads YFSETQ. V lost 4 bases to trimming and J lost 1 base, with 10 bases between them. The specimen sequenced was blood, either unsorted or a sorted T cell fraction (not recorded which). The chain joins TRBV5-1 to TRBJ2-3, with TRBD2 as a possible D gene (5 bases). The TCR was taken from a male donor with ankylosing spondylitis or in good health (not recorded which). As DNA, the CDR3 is TGCGCCAGCAGCGGGCGGGTCGGCACAGATACGCAGTATTTT. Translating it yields CASSGRVGTDTQYF.